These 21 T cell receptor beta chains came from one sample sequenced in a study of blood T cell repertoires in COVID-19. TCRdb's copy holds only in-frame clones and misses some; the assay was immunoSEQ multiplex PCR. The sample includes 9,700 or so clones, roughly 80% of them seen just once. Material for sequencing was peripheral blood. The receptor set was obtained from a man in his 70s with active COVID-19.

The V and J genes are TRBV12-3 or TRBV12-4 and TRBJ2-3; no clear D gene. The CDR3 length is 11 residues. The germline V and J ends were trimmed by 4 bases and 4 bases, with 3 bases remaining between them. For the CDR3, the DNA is TGTGCCAGCAGTTCCTCAGATACGCAGTATTTT. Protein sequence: CASSSSDTQYF.

The CDR3 DNA is TGCGCCAGCAGGGCCGGGACTAGCTTCTCCAATGAGCAGTTCTTC. This translates into CASRAGTSFSNEQFF. The chain joins TRBV4-3 to TRBJ2-1, with 9 bases that match TRBD2. V lost 6 bases, J lost 6 bases, and 9 bases stayed unmatched. Germline CDR1 and CDR2: LGHNA and YSLEER. The CDR3 covers 15 residues.

The CDR3 protein is CATSFSPSTDTQYF. The DNA of the CDR3 is TGTGCCACCAGTTTCAGTCCTAGCACAGATACGCAGTATTTT. The rearrangement uses TRBV24-1 and TRBJ2-3; D remains ambiguous. The CDR3 has 14 residues. V was clipped by 6 bases and J by 0 bases, with 9 bases between them. Germline CDR1 is KGHDR and CDR2 is SFDVKD.

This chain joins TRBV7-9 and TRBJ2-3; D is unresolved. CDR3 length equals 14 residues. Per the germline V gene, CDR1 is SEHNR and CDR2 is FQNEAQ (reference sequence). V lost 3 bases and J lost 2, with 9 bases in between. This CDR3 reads CASSFAKVTDTQYF. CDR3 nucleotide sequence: TGTGCCAGCAGCTTTGCGAAAGTCACAGATACGCAGTATTTT.

CDR3 in amino acids: CSASLGETQYF. In DNA form, the CDR3 reads TGCAGTGCTAGTCTCGGGGAGACCCAGTACTTC. The V gene is TRBV20-1, the J gene TRBJ2-5; D is unresolved. This CDR3 has 11 residues. Germline V lookup: CDR1 DFQATT, CDR2 SNEGSKA (reference sequence). The V end lost 3 bases, the J end lost 5 bases, and 7 bases lay between the germline ends.

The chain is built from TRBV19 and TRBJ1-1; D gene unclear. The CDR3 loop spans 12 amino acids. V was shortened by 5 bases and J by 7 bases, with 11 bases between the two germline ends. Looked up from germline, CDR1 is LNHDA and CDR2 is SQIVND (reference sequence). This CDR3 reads CASSSPTDEAFF. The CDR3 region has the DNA TGTGCCAGTAGTTCCCCAACAGATGAAGCTTTCTTT.

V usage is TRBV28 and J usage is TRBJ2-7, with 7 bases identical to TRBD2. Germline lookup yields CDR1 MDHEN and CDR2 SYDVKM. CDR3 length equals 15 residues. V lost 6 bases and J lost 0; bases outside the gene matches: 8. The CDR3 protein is CASSPGGSISYEQYF. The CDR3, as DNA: TGTGCCAGCAGCCCCGGGGGGAGTATCTCCTACGAGCAGTACTTC.

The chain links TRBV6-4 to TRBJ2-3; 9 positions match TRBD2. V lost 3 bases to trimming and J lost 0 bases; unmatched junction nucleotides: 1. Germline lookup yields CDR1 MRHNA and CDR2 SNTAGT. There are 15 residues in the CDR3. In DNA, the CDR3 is TGTGCCAGCAGTGAAGCGGGAGGTAGCACAGATACGCAGTATTTT. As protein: CASSEAGGSTDTQYF.

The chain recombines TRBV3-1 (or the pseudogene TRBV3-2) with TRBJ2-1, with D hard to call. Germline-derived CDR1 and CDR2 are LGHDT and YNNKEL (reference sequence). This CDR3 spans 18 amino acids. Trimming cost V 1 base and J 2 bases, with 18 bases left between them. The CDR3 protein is CASSQAIAGYMAYNEQFF. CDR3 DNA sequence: TGTGCCAGCAGCCAAGCTATAGCTGGGTACATGGCCTACAATGAGCAGTTCTTC.

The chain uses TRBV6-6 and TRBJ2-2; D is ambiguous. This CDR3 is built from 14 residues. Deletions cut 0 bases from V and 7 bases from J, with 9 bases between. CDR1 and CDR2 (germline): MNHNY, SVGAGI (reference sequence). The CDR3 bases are TGTGCCAGCAGTTACTCGACGACTTTCGGGGAGCTGTTTTTT. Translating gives CASSYSTTFGELFF.

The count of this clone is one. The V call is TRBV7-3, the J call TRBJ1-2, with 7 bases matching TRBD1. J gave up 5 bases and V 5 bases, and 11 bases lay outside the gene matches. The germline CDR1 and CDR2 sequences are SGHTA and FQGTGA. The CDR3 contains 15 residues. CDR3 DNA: TGTGCCAGCAGCCTCGGGACAGATCCCTTTTATGGCTACACCTTC. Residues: CASSLGTDPFYGYTF. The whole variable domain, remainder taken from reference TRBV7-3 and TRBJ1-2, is GAGVSQTPSNKVTEKGKYVELRCDPISGHTALYWYRQSLGQGPEFLIYFQGTGAADDSGLPNDRFFAVRPEGSVSTLKIQRTERGDSAVYLCASSLGTDPFYGYTFGSGTRLTVV.

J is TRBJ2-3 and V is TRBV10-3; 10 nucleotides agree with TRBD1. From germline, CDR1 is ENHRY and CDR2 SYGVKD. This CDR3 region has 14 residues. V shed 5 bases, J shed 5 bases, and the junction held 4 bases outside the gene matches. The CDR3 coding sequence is TGTGCCATCAGTAGACAGGGGGCTCAAGATACGCAGTATTTT. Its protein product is CAISRQGAQDTQYF.

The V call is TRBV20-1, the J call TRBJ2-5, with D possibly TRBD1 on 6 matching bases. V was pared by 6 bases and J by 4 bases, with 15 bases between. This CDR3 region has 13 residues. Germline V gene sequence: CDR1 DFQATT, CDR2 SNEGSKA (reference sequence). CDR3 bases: TGCAGTGCCAGTCATCGGACAGCAGAGACCCAGTACTTC. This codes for CSASHRTAETQYF.

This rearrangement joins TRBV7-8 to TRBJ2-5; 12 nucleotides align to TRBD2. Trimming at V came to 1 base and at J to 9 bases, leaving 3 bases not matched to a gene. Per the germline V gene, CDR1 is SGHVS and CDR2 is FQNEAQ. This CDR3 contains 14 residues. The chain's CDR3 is CASSLVPSGRAQYF. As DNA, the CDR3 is TGTGCCAGCAGCTTAGTCCCTAGCGGGAGGGCCCAGTACTTC.

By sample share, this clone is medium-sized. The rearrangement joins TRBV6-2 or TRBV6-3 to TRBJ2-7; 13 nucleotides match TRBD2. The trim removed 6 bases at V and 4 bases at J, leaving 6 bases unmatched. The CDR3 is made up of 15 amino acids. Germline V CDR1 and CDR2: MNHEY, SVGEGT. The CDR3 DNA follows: TGTGCCAGCAGCCGGACTAGCGGGAGTAGGTACGAGCAGTACTTC. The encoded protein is CASSRTSGSRYEQYF.

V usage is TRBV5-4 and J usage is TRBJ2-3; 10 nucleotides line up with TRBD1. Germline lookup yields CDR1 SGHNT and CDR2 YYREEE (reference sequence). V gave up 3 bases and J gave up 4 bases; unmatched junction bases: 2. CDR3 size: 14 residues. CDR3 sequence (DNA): TGTGCCAGCAGCTCAGGACAGGGGGCAGATACGCAGTATTTT. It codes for CASSSGQGADTQYF.

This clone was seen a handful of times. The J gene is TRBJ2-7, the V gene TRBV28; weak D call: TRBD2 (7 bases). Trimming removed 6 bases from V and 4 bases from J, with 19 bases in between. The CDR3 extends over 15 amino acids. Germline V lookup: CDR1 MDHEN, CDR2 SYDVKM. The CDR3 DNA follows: TGTGCCAGCAGACCCCGGGGGGCGGGTCGGTACGAGCAGTACTTC. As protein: CASRPRGAGRYEQYF.

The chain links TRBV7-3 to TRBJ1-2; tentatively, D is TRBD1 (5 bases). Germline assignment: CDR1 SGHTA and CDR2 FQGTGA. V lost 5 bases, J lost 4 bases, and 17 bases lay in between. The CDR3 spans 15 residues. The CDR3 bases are TGTGCCAGCAGCCCGACGGGGGGATCGGGCTATGGCTACACCTTC. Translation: CASSPTGGSGYGYTF.

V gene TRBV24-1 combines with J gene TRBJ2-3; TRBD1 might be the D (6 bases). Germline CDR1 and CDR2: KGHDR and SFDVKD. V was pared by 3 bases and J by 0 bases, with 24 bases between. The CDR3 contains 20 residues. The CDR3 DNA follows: TGTGCCACCAGTGATCCAGGGTGGGCAGGGGATAGTACTAGCACAGATACGCAGTATTTT. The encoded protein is CATSDPGWAGDSTSTDTQYF.

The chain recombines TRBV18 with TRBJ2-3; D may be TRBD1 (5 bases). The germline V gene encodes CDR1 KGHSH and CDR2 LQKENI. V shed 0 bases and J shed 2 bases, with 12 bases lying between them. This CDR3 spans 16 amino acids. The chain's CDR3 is CASSPPGQSYTDTQYF. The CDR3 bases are TGTGCCAGCTCACCACCGGGGCAGTCTTACACAGATACGCAGTATTTT.

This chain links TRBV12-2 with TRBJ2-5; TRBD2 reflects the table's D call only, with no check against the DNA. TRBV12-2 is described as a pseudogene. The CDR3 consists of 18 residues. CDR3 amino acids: CASRYEREGRGIQETQYF. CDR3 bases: TGTGCAAGTCGCTATGAGCGGGAGGGTAGGGGGATCCAAGAGACCCAGTACTTC.